Below are 26 T cell receptor beta chains sequenced from a single sample in a study of molecular identifiers for immune sequencing clone quantification. One entry per CDR3 protein results from TCRdb running MiXCR on the PCR reads. The data hold tens of thousands of distinct CDR3 sequences, with around 17% observed a single time. The sequencing sample was made of naive CD8+ T cells from blood, with Jurkat cell RNA spiked in. As to subset: FACS-sorted CD8+CD4-CCR7+CD45RA+ naive T cells. The receptors were sampled from a human donor in good health. Some libraries in this study had Jurkat cell RNA spiked in.

This clonotype was counted many times. The chain joins TRBV6-5 to TRBJ2-2; D perhaps matches TRBD1 (5 bases). CDR1 is MNHEY, CDR2 SVGAGI, per germline. Trimming removed 0 bases at V and 4 bases at J, with 9 bases between. The CDR3 sequence is 15 residues long. The CDR3 DNA reads TGTGCCAGCAGTTACTCGCAGGGTTCCACCGGGGAGCTGTTTTTT. Encoded protein: CASSYSQGSTGELFF.

Note on this clonotype: Possible read error: a much larger clone is one base away. The chain uses TRBV11-1 and TRBJ2-1; TRBD2 matches 8 bases. The V gene's germline CDR1 is SGHAT and CDR2 FQDESV (reference sequence). This CDR3 has 17 residues. J was trimmed by 3 bases and V by 4 bases; bases with no gene match: 11. CDR3 bases: TGTGCCAGCAGCTCACCTCTCGGGGGGGGGGACTACAATGAGCAGTTCTTC. Translating it yields CASSSPLGGGDYNEQFF.

This clonotype has a count of ten or more. The chain joins TRBV30 to TRBJ1-1; D possibly corresponds to TRBD1 (6 bases). The germline V gene encodes CDR1 GTSNPN and CDR2 SVGIG (reference sequence). The length of the CDR3 is 12 residues. The V and J ends lost 2 bases and 6 bases respectively, with 10 bases between them. The CDR3 is CAWSPGAPEAFF. The CDR3 bases are TGTGCCTGGAGTCCAGGGGCCCCTGAAGCTTTCTTT. The full variable domain, its missing parts supplied by reference TRBV30 and TRBJ1-1, is SQTIHQWPATLVQPVGSPLSLECTVEGTSNPNLYWYRQAAGRGLQLLFYSVGIGQISSEVPQNLSASRPQDRQFILSSKKLLLSDSGFYLCAWSPGAPEAFFGQGTRLTVV.

This clonotype was observed a few times. The J gene is TRBJ1-4, the V gene TRBV27, with unresolved D. Trimming took 1 base from V and 4 from J, leaving 7 bases between them. The germline V gene has CDR1 MNHEY and CDR2 SMNVEV (reference sequence). This CDR3 has 14 residues. CDR3 in amino acids: CASSLLGYNEKLFF. In nucleotides, the CDR3 is TGTGCCAGCAGTTTATTAGGTTATAATGAAAAACTGTTTTTT.

This clonotype came up a few times. A junction end diverges from the germline sequence, so it may reflect a read error. This sequence joins TRBV6-5 and TRBJ2-1; D is uncertain. Germline values: CDR1 MNHEY, CDR2 SVGAGI. The CDR3 consists of 13 residues. The chain's CDR3 is CASRWSTYNEQFF. The CDR3 region has the DNA TGCGCCAGCAGGTGGTCGACCTACAATGAGCAGTTCTTC.

The sample holds many counts of this clonotype. The rearrangement uses TRBV29-1 and TRBJ2-7; no clear D gene. The ends were cut back, 5 bases at V and 7 bases at J, with 6 bases in the middle. This CDR3 is 9 amino acids long. Germline assignment: CDR1 SQVTM and CDR2 ANQGSEA. The CDR3 sequence is CSVPGEQYF. Written as DNA, the CDR3 is TGCAGCGTTCCCGGGGAGCAGTACTTC.

V gene TRBV4-1 combines with J gene TRBJ2-7; 7 bases map to TRBD1. The germline CDR1 and CDR2 sequences are MGHRA and YSYEKL. The CDR3 sequence is 16 residues long. V lost 1 base, J lost 0 bases, and 6 bases stayed unmatched. CDR3 sequence: CASSQGTGPCSYEQYF. DNA of the CDR3: TGCGCCAGCAGCCAAGGGACAGGTCCGTGCTCCTACGAGCAGTACTTC.

The chain is built from TRBV6-5 and TRBJ1-2; D ambiguous. In germline, CDR1 is MNHEY, CDR2 SVGAGI. The CDR3 totals 13 residues. Trimming cost V 4 bases and J 3 bases, with 9 bases left between them. CDR3 amino acids: CASSLAGDYGYTF. CDR3 bases: TGTGCCAGCAGTTTAGCTGGGGACTATGGCTACACCTTC.

This clonotype was observed many times. V usage is TRBV12-3 or TRBV12-4 and J usage is TRBJ1-1; D is ambiguous. V was trimmed by 8 bases and J by 10 bases, leaving 11 bases between them. This CDR3 is 10 amino acids long. The CDR3 loop is CASWMNRAFF. In nucleotides, the CDR3 is TGTGCCAGCTGGATGAACCGAGCTTTCTTT.

There are many counts of this clonotype. The chain joins TRBV6-8 to TRBJ2-5, with a tentative D call TRBD1 (6 bases). Trimming stripped 5 bases from V and 0 bases from J, with 13 bases between. CDR1 and CDR2 (germline): MNHGY, SAAAGT. CDR3 length: 15 amino acids. The CDR3 DNA reads as TGTGCCAGCAGTGAGGTTGGACAGAACCAAGAGACCCAGTACTTC. Translated, it gives CASSEVGQNQETQYF.

The sample holds many counts of this clonotype. The chain links TRBV6-5 to TRBJ2-7; D is unresolved. This CDR3 spans 12 amino acids. V lost 8 bases to trimming and J lost 5 bases, with 13 bases between them. Germline values: CDR1 MNHEY, CDR2 SVGAGI. Written as DNA, the CDR3 is TGTGCCAGCGGTAAGGGTGTTGACGAGCAGTACTTC. It encodes CASGKGVDEQYF.

The chain employs TRBV30 and TRBJ2-7, with 9 bases lining up with TRBD2. V gave up 6 bases and J gave up 6 bases; unmatched junction bases: 3. The CDR3 extends over 11 amino acids. The germline gives CDR1 GTSNPN, CDR2 SVGIG (reference sequence). CDR3 residues: CACSRGGEQYF. CDR3 bases: TGTGCCTGCTCGCGGGGGGGCGAGCAGTACTTC. The complete variable domain, with remaining parts taken from reference TRBV30 and TRBJ2-7, reads SQTIHQWPATLVQPVGSPLSLECTVEGTSNPNLYWYRQAAGRGLQLLFYSVGIGQISSEVPQNLSASRPQDRQFILSSKKLLLSDSGFYLCACSRGGEQYFGPGTRLTVT.

This clonotype was counted between two and nine times. The V call is TRBV4-1, the J call TRBJ1-5, with D tentatively TRBD1 (5 bases). Germline CDR1 is MGHRA and CDR2 is YSYEKL. The length of the CDR3 is 16 residues. Between the trimmed V and J ends, which lost 1 base and 3 bases, there was a span of 13 bases. The CDR3 DNA reads TGCGCCAGCAGCCAAGTGGAGACGGGGCACAATCAGCCCCAGCATTTT. It translates to CASSQVETGHNQPQHF.

The chain recombines TRBV11-2 with TRBJ2-5; D possibly corresponds to TRBD2 (6 bases). CDR3 length equals 13 residues. V was clipped by 5 bases and J by 4 bases, with 11 bases between them. Germline values: CDR1 SGHAT, CDR2 FQNNGV. The CDR3 reads CASSRPEGETQYF. The CDR3 DNA sequence: TGTGCCAGCAGCCGGCCGGAGGGAGAGACCCAGTACTTC.

This chain links TRBV5-1 with TRBJ2-5, with a tentative D call TRBD1 (5 bases). The CDR3 loop spans 16 amino acids. Germline-derived CDR1 and CDR2 are SGHRS and YFSETQ. V was trimmed by 0 bases and J by 6 bases, leaving 18 bases between them. The CDR3 loop reads CASSLVPQDQAKTQYF. The CDR3 DNA follows: TGCGCCAGCAGCTTGGTCCCACAGGACCAGGCGAAGACCCAGTACTTC.

This clonotype was seen repeatedly, ten times or more. V is TRBV7-6 and J is TRBJ2-2; D call uncertain. The CDR3 has 13 amino acids. The germline CDR1 and CDR2 sequences are SGHVS and FNYEAQ. V was shortened by 3 bases and J by 7 bases, with 9 bases between the two germline ends. The CDR3 DNA sequence: TGTGCCAGCAGCTTTAAGTATTTCGGGGAGCTGTTTTTT. Protein sequence: CASSFKYFGELFF.

Points on this clonotype: A much larger clonotype is one base distant, so this may be a read error. The V gene is TRBV27, the J gene TRBJ2-7, with unresolved D. The CDR3 sequence is 14 residues long. From germline, CDR1 is MNHEY and CDR2 SMNVEV (reference sequence). CDR3 in amino acids: CASSLSLLSHEQYF. CDR3 DNA: TGTGCCAGCAGTTTAAGCCTGCTCTCCCACGAGCAGTACTTC.

A note on this clonotype: This could be a read error, since a much larger clone is one nucleotide away. The gene calls are TRBV5-4 and TRBJ2-7; D perhaps matches TRBD2 (6 bases). The V gene lost 0 bases and the J gene lost 3 bases, with 10 bases spanning the gap. The CDR3 sequence is 14 residues long. The V gene's germline CDR1 is SGHNT and CDR2 YYREEE (reference sequence). The CDR3 protein is CASSLGLGVYEQYF. In nucleotides, the CDR3 is TGTGCCAGCAGCTTGGGACTAGGGGTCTACGAGCAGTACTTC. The full variable domain, in which reference TRBV5-4 and TRBJ2-7 provide the parts outside the CDR3, is ETGVTQSPTHLIKTRGQQVTLRCSSQSGHNTVSWYQQALGQGPQFIFQYYREEENGRGNFPPRFSGLQFPNYSSELNVNALELDDSALYLCASSLGLGVYEQYFGPGTRLTVT.

Comment on this clonotype: This could be a read error, since a much larger clone is one nucleotide away. The rearrangement joins TRBV7-9 to TRBJ2-3; no definite D call. Germline values: CDR1 SEHNR, CDR2 FQNEAQ (reference sequence). The length of the CDR3 is 11 residues. The CDR3 is CASCLGDTQYF. The CDR3 nucleotides are TGTGCCAGCTGCTTGGGGGATACGCAGTATTTT.

In the case of this clonotype: This could be a read error, since a much larger clone is one nucleotide away. This CDR3 is missing its conserved last phenylalanine or tryptophan, likely due to a read error. The chain links TRBV27 to TRBJ2-7; 7 nucleotides agree with TRBD2. V shed 7 bases and J 3 bases; nucleotides not matched to a gene: 12. The CDR3 totals 15 residues. CDR1 is MNHEY, CDR2 SMNVEV, per germline (reference sequence). The CDR3 DNA reads as TGTGCCAGCATCCTTGGGAGGGCTGGCGACTACGAGCAGTACCTC. It encodes CASILGRAGDYEQYL.

In its sample, this clonotype was seen many times. The chain uses TRBV29-1 and TRBJ2-2, with D possibly being TRBD2 (6 bases). The germline gives CDR1 SQVTM, CDR2 ANQGSEA. CDR3 length equals 14 residues. V shed 2 bases and J shed 5 bases, with 12 bases lying between them. The CDR3 nucleotides are TGCAGCGTTGAAACCCGTGGAGGGACCGGGGAGCTGTTTTTT. This encodes CSVETRGGTGELFF.

As for this clonotype: The junction departs from germline at one end; a sequencing error may be responsible. The chain links TRBV4-2 to TRBJ2-2, with 9 bases identical to TRBD1. CDR3 length: 15 amino acids. Germline CDR1 and CDR2: LGHNA and YNFKEQ. This CDR3 is CASSQEGQGSGELLF. The DNA of the CDR3 is TGTGCCAGCAGCCAGGAGGGACAGGGAAGCGGGGAGCTGCTTTTT.

This clonotype was found many times. The gene calls are TRBV27 and TRBJ2-7; 16 nucleotides line up with TRBD2. Germline lookup yields CDR1 MNHEY and CDR2 SMNVEV (reference sequence). J gave up 5 bases and V 6 bases, and 7 bases lay outside the gene matches. This CDR3 is built from 16 residues. The chain's CDR3 is CASSTGTSGRVNEQYF. CDR3 in DNA: TGTGCCAGCAGCACCGGGACTAGCGGGAGGGTCAACGAGCAGTACTTC.

This clonotype was counted many times. The rearrangement links TRBV28 to TRBJ1-6; 7 bases match TRBD1. The trim removed 3 bases at V and 7 bases at J, leaving 3 bases unmatched. CDR1 is MDHEN, CDR2 SYDVKM, per germline. The CDR3 has 14 amino acids. CDR3 nucleotides: TGTGCCAGCAGTTTTCAGGGGGGGAATTCACCCCTCCACTTT. Protein: CASSFQGGNSPLHF. The variable domain in full, with the rest retrieved from reference TRBV28 and TRBJ1-6, is DVKVTQSSRYLVKRTGEKVFLECVQDMDHENMFWYRQDPGLGLRLIYFSYDVKMKEKGDIPEGYSVSREKKERFSLILESASTNQTSMYLCASSFQGGNSPLHFGNGTRLTVT.

As regards this clonotype: A read error may be the cause here, since a much bigger clone is one base away. J is TRBJ2-1 and V is TRBV5-4, with a tentative D call TRBD2 (5 bases). The V gene's germline CDR1 is SGHNT and CDR2 YYREEE (reference sequence). The CDR3 consists of 16 residues. V was cut by 7 bases and J by 4 bases, with 21 bases left in between. CDR3 protein: CASGLGAVPIYNEQFF. The CDR3 DNA follows: TGTGCCAGCGGCCTTGGAGCGGTACCGATTTACAATGAGCAGTTCTTC.

This clonotype was counted ten times or more. This chain uses TRBV7-2 with TRBJ2-1, with no clear D. From germline, CDR1 is SGHTA and CDR2 FQGNSA. The CDR3 is 13 amino acids. V was clipped by 1 base and J by 6 bases, with 7 bases between them. CDR3 protein: CASSLELVNEQFF. The CDR3 bases are TGTGCCAGCAGCTTAGAACTGGTCAATGAGCAGTTCTTC.